These 32 T cell receptor beta chains originate from one sample sequenced in a study of T cells in Graves' hyperthyroidism and ophthalmopathy (dated by TCRdb to between 2018 and 2020). Libraries were constructed by multiplex PCR. These reads were obtained on an Illumina HiSeq 2000. The TCR beta CDR3 regions were amplified from RNA transcripts. A first-round RT-PCR of the TCR CDR3 used the HTBI primer set with the Qiagen OneStep RT-PCR kit. TCRdb reprocessing: public reads trimmed at Q25 with fastp, clones called with MiXCR, in-frame beta chains kept. Every CDR3 protein is listed once, alongside the most common genes and DNA of its rows. This sample holds under 350,000 distinct CDR3 sequences; around a sixth were observed only once. The top ten clones comprise 45% to 55% of the sample. The specimen was blood. These receptor sequences come from a woman between 50 and 59 years old with Graves' hyperthyroidism.

Regarding this clonotype: A read error is possible here, since a much larger clone lies one base away. The chain is built from TRBV11-3 and TRBJ2-5, with 10 bases matching TRBD2. The CDR3 sequence is 16 residues long. The germline CDR1 and CDR2 sequences are SGHNT and YENEEA. Trimming took 5 bases from V and 0 from J; bases not matched to a gene: 6. The CDR3 DNA reads TGTGCCAGCAGCAAAGGGACTAGCGAGCACCAAGAGACCCAGTACTTC. Encoded protein: CASSKGTSEHQETQYF.

This clonotype has a count of ten or more. The V call is TRBV11-2, the J call TRBJ1-1; a weak D match, TRBD1 (6 bases). Germline CDR1 SGHAT, CDR2 FQNNGV. This CDR3 contains 13 residues. Trimming removed 5 bases at V and 5 bases at J, with 12 bases between. The CDR3 loop reads CASSRQGSTEAFF. DNA of the CDR3: TGTGCCAGCAGCCGGCAGGGGTCGACTGAAGCTTTCTTT.

The chain has TRBV5-6 and TRBJ2-1; 11 bases agree with TRBD1. Germline CDR1 and CDR2: SGHDT and YYEEEE. This CDR3 is 16 amino acids long. Unmatched junction bases numbered 7, after V lost 0 bases and J lost 8 bases. The CDR3 DNA is TGTGCCAGCAGCTTGGGTCTTGGACAGGGGGCCTATGAGCAGTTCTTC. This codes for CASSLGLGQGAYEQFF.

This clonotype showed up many times. J is TRBJ2-5 and V is TRBV2, with D possibly being TRBD1 or TRBD2 (5 bases each). With 6 bases removed from V and 2 bases from J, the gap between germline ends came to 10 bases. Germline V gene data show CDR1 as SNHLY and CDR2 as FYNNEI. The CDR3 has 13 residues. The CDR3 bases are TGTGCCAGCAGGGTGGGACGGCAAGAGACCCAGTACTTC. This gives the protein CASRVGRQETQYF.

A few counts support this clonotype. J is TRBJ1-6 and V is TRBV11-2; 7 positions match TRBD1. Trimming removed 4 bases from V and 7 bases from J; junction bases left unmatched: 7. Germline V CDR1 and CDR2: SGHAT, FQNNGV. The CDR3 consists of 15 residues. Here the CDR3 DNA reads TGTGCCAGCAGCTCAGTCAGGGGGTACAATTCACCCCTCCACTTT. Translated: CASSSVRGYNSPLHF.

This clonotype was detected a few times. The CDR3 nucleotides read TGTGCCAGCAGCTTAGTTATCCACGAGCAGTACGTC. Translation: CASSLVIHEQYV. V and J are TRBV7-8 and TRBJ2-7; no clear D. Germline assignment: CDR1 SGHVS and CDR2 FQNEAQ. CDR3 length: 12 residues. Trimming took off 1 base at V and 5 bases at J, with 6 bases between the two ends.

The CDR3, as DNA: TGTGCCAGCAGCTTGGAGCGGGCAAGCTCCTACAATGAGCAGTTCTTC. It codes for CASSLERASSYNEQFF. This chain joins TRBV5-4 and TRBJ2-1; TRBD2 might be the D (6 bases). Trimming shortened V by 0 bases and J by 0 bases, and 10 bases separated the two germline ends. The V gene's germline CDR1 is SGHNT and CDR2 YYREEE (reference sequence). CDR3 length: 16 residues.

The chain carries TRBV30 and TRBJ2-1, with D unclear. V gave up 2 bases and J gave up 1 base, with 12 bases separating them. The CDR3 length is 15 residues. The V gene's germline CDR1 is GTSNPN and CDR2 SVGIG (reference sequence). CDR3 nucleotide sequence: TGTGCCTGGAGTAGGTGGCAGGAGTCCTACAATGAGCAGTTCTTC. Protein: CAWSRWQESYNEQFF.

This clonotype was picked up many times. The chain joins TRBV27 to TRBJ2-1; maybe TRBD2 (5 bases). Germline lookup yields CDR1 MNHEY and CDR2 SMNVEV (reference sequence). The CDR3 is 16 amino acids. Deletions cut 1 base from V and 7 bases from J, with 17 bases between. The CDR3 loop is CASSLYDYLNRNEQFF. In DNA, the CDR3 is TGTGCCAGCAGTTTATATGACTACCTCAATCGGAATGAGCAGTTCTTC.

Turning to this clonotype: A much bigger clone sits one base away, suggesting this may be a read error. This chain uses TRBV5-1 with TRBJ2-3; D is possibly TRBD1 or TRBD2 (5 bases each). This CDR3 contains 16 residues. Germline CDR1 is SGHRS and CDR2 is YFSETQ. V lost 2 bases, J lost 0 bases, and 13 bases lay in between. CDR3: CASSFEGSTSTDTQYF. Written as DNA, the CDR3 is TGCGCCAGCAGCTTTGAGGGGTCCACTAGCACAGATACGCAGTATTTT.

In its sample, this clonotype was seen a few times. The CDR3 nucleotides read TGTGCCAGCAGTGACACCCTCGAAGACCAAGAGACCCAGTACTTC. Translated: CASSDTLEDQETQYF. The chain combines TRBV25-1 with TRBJ2-5; D unclear. The CDR3 has 15 residues. V was clipped by 3 bases and J by 0 bases, with 11 bases between them. Looked up from germline, CDR1 is MGHDK and CDR2 is SYGVNS. Together with reference TRBV25-1 and TRBJ2-5, the CDR3 gives the full variable domain: EADIYQTPRYLVIGTGKKITLECSQTMGHDKMYWYQQDPGMELHLIHYSYGVNSTEKGDLSSESTVSRIRTEHFPLTLESARPSHTSQYLCASSDTLEDQETQYFGPGTRLLVL.

V usage is TRBV5-1 and J usage is TRBJ1-2; D gene uncertain. V was pared by 4 bases and J by 5 bases, with 18 bases between. The CDR3 totals 15 residues. CDR1 is SGHRS and CDR2 is YFSETQ in the germline V gene. The CDR3 region has the DNA TGCGCCAGCAGCCTTCGGACGGCCCAAGAATATGGCTACACCTTC. Translating gives CASSLRTAQEYGYTF.

This clonotype appeared a few times. The chain joins TRBV28 to TRBJ2-3, with D possibly being TRBD1 (5 bases). Germline loops: CDR1 MDHEN, CDR2 SYDVKM. The CDR3 has 16 amino acids. V lost 2 bases to trimming and J lost 5 bases, with 17 bases between them. CDR3 coding DNA: TGTGCCAGCAGTTTAGCCCCCGCCAGGGCAAAAGATACGCAGTATTTT. It yields the protein CASSLAPARAKDTQYF.

This clonotype was picked up many times. CDR3 in DNA: TGTGCCAGCACCGGACTAGCTTCGAGCTCCTACAATGAGCAGTTCTTC. It yields the protein CASTGLASSSYNEQFF. The rearrangement uses TRBV2 and TRBJ2-1; 8 nucleotides match TRBD2. V trimming: 7 bases; J trimming: 0 bases; junction bases outside the gene matches: 8. The CDR3 is 16 residues long. Germline V lookup: CDR1 SNHLY, CDR2 FYNNEI.

The chain combines TRBV20-1 with TRBJ2-5; 8 bases map to TRBD2. This CDR3 is 13 amino acids long. V lost 6 bases to trimming and J lost 3 bases; unmatched junction nucleotides: 6. The V gene's germline CDR1 is DFQATT and CDR2 SNEGSKA (reference sequence). The chain's CDR3 is CSAERGIEETQYF. Here the CDR3 DNA reads TGCAGTGCCGAGCGGGGGATCGAAGAGACCCAGTACTTC.

The rearrangement uses TRBV12-3 or TRBV12-4 and TRBJ2-1; 7 nucleotides match TRBD2. V was pared by 3 bases and J by 4 bases, with 6 bases of the junction left unmatched. The CDR3 sequence is 15 residues long. The chain's CDR3 is CASSFGAGVYNEQFF. The CDR3 DNA follows: TGTGCCAGCAGTTTTGGGGCGGGGGTTTACAATGAGCAGTTCTTC.

This clonotype was picked up a small number of times. This chain joins TRBV4-1 and TRBJ2-2, with TRBD2 as a possible D gene (5 bases). Per the germline V gene, CDR1 is MGHRA and CDR2 is YSYEKL. The V gene lost 4 bases and the J gene lost 3 bases, with 9 bases spanning the gap. This CDR3 is built from 14 residues. CDR3 protein: CASSPRGYTGELFF. DNA of the CDR3: TGCGCCAGCAGCCCCAGAGGGTACACCGGGGAGCTGTTTTTT.

V usage is TRBV5-1 and J usage is TRBJ1-6; D is unresolved. Per germline, CDR1 SGHRS and CDR2 YFSETQ. The CDR3 spans 16 residues. V was clipped by 1 base and J by 7 bases, with 15 bases between them. The CDR3 protein is CASSLLGFPGNSPLHF. The CDR3 DNA follows: TGCGCCAGCAGCTTGCTGGGATTTCCGGGGAATTCACCCCTCCACTTT.

This clonotype came up many times. The V call is TRBV12-3 or TRBV12-4, the J call TRBJ1-5; no definite D call. Trimming stripped 6 bases from V and 3 bases from J, with 12 bases between. This CDR3 comprises 14 residues. DNA for the CDR3: TGTGCCAGCAGCCTGGACTCTTTCAATCAGCCCCAGCATTTT. Protein sequence: CASSLDSFNQPQHF.

This clonotype occurred many times. V and J are TRBV2 and TRBJ2-2; TRBD1 aligns across 9 bases. Germline CDR1 is SNHLY and CDR2 is FYNNEI. The CDR3 spans 15 residues. J lost 6 bases, V lost 7 bases, and 9 bases had no gene match. CDR3 bases: TGTGCCAGCACCGGAGGGACAGGGAGAGCCGGGGAGCTGTTTTTT. Amino acid sequence: CASTGGTGRAGELFF.

This clonotype showed up many times. Here the CDR3 DNA reads TGTGCCTGGAGTCGAGGAGATTACACTGAAGCTTTCTTT. Translated: CAWSRGDYTEAFF. This chain uses TRBV30 with TRBJ1-1; D remains unclear. The CDR3 is 13 amino acids. V shed 2 bases and J shed 3 bases, with 10 bases lying between them. The germline V gene has CDR1 GTSNPN and CDR2 SVGIG (reference sequence).

This clonotype was seen repeatedly, ten times or more. The chain recombines TRBV27 with TRBJ2-3; 9 bases line up with TRBD2. With 2 bases clipped from V and 6 bases from J, the junction kept 3 bases outside the gene matches. The germline CDR1 and CDR2 sequences are MNHEY and SMNVEV (reference sequence). This CDR3 is built from 14 residues. The CDR3 loop reads CASSLVLAGDTQYF. The CDR3 DNA reads as TGTGCCAGCAGTTTAGTCCTAGCGGGGGATACGCAGTATTTT.

This clonotype was recorded many times. CDR3 protein: CSARRNTGFLAFF. DNA of the CDR3: TGCAGTGCTCGCCGGAACACGGGATTCTTGGCTTTCTTT. The gene calls are TRBV20-1 and TRBJ1-1; D not certain. The V and J ends lost 5 bases and 11 bases respectively, with 21 bases between them. The CDR3 extends over 13 amino acids. Germline V gene data show CDR1 as DFQATT and CDR2 as SNEGSKA (reference sequence).

Note on this clonotype: A single base separates this from a much larger clone, so it may be a read error. Without the conserved terminal phenylalanine or tryptophan, this CDR3 likely stems from a read error. The rearrangement joins TRBV30 to TRBJ2-3; D unresolved. Trimming pared 3 bases from V and 2 bases from J, leaving 3 bases between. The germline gives CDR1 GTSNPN, CDR2 SVGIG (reference sequence). The CDR3 covers 11 residues. The DNA of the CDR3 is TGTGCCTGGAGCGCCACAGATACGCAGTATCTT. This gives the protein CAWSATDTQYL.

As for this clonotype: The junction shows a germline mismatch at one end, possibly a read error. The rearrangement joins TRBV11-2 to TRBJ2-7, with D possibly matching TRBD1 (5 bases). The CDR3 loop spans 16 amino acids. Germline V CDR1 and CDR2: SGHAT, FQNNGV. CDR3 in amino acids: CASSLGTGPSSCEQYF. In DNA, the CDR3 is TGTGCCAGCAGCTTAGGTACAGGCCCGAGCTCCTGCGAGCAGTACTTC. Complete variable domain (other parts from reference TRBV11-2 and TRBJ2-7): EAGVAQSPRYKIIEKRQSVAFWCNPISGHATLYWYQQILGQGPKLLIQFQNNGVVDDSQLPKDRFSAERLKGVDSTLKIQPAKLEDSAVYLCASSLGTGPSSCEQYFGPGTRLTVT.

This clonotype was detected only a few times. The genes are TRBV5-1 and TRBJ1-4; D is unclear. The CDR3 covers 12 residues. Germline V gene lookup returns CDR1 SGHRS and CDR2 YFSETQ. V lost 5 bases and J lost 4, with 6 bases in between. The CDR3 bases are TGCGCCAGCAGGGACGGTAATGAAAAACTGTTTTTT. Translating gives CASRDGNEKLFF.

A few counts support this clonotype. This chain links TRBV6-2 or TRBV6-3 with TRBJ2-7; 7 bases map to TRBD1. Losses at the gene ends were 5 bases for V and 3 bases for J; bases not matched to a gene: 7. CDR3 length: 14 residues. The germline V gene has CDR1 MNHEY and CDR2 SVGEGT. In DNA form, the CDR3 reads TGTGCCAGCAGTATCACTTACAGGGGCTACGAGCAGTACTTC. Translating it yields CASSITYRGYEQYF.

The CDR3 sequence is CATTPPRLYNYGYTF. CDR3 DNA: TGTGCCACCACCCCCCCCAGACTTTATAACTATGGCTACACCTTC. This rearrangement joins TRBV7-9 to TRBJ1-2; D unresolved. The length of the CDR3 is 15 residues. Germline assignment: CDR1 SEHNR and CDR2 FQNEAQ (reference sequence). Trimming cost V 10 bases and J 1 base, with 19 bases left between them. The whole variable domain, filled in from reference TRBV7-9 and TRBJ1-2, reads DTGVSQNPRHKITKRGQNVTFRCDPISEHNRLYWYRQTLGQGPEFLTYFQNEAQLEKSRLLSDRFSAERPKGSFSTLEIQRTEQGDSAMYLCATTPPRLYNYGYTFGSGTRLTVV.

This clonotype was detected a few times. The rearrangement joins TRBV27 to TRBJ2-7; D not resolved. CDR1 and CDR2 (germline): MNHEY, SMNVEV (reference sequence). The ends were cut back, 5 bases at V and 0 bases at J, with 11 bases in the middle. This CDR3 region has 14 residues. CDR3 in DNA: TGTGCCAGCAGTGAAACAGTAAGCTCCTACGAGCAGTACTTC. Residues: CASSETVSSYEQYF.

This clonotype was counted ten times or more. This rearrangement joins TRBV2 to TRBJ2-1, with TRBD2 matching 16 bases. Germline V gene lookup returns CDR1 SNHLY and CDR2 FYNNEI. Trimming cost V 4 bases and J 5 bases; bases outside gene matches: 14. This CDR3 contains 20 residues. CDR3 sequence reads: CASSVLAGLAGGGPHNEQFF. DNA of the CDR3: TGTGCCAGCAGTGTTCTGGCGGGACTAGCGGGAGGGGGTCCCCACAATGAGCAGTTCTTC.

This sequence joins TRBV28 and TRBJ1-2; D remains ambiguous. CDR3 length: 12 residues. Germline V CDR1 and CDR2: MDHEN, SYDVKM. Trimming removed 5 bases from V and 8 bases from J, with 12 bases in between. CDR3 loop: CASSRDLGGYTF. The CDR3 DNA reads TGTGCCAGCAGTAGGGATCTGGGAGGCTACACCTTC.

This clonotype has a count of ten or more. The chain recombines TRBV18 with TRBJ1-4; the D gene is possibly TRBD1 (6 bases). Germline V gene data show CDR1 as KGHSH and CDR2 as LQKENI. CDR3 length: 15 amino acids. V gave up 0 bases and J gave up 3 bases, with 8 bases separating them. Here the CDR3 reads CASSPPNRANEKLFF. For the CDR3, the DNA is TGTGCCAGCTCACCACCCAACAGGGCTAATGAAAAACTGTTTTTT. The whole variable domain, filled in from reference TRBV18 and TRBJ1-4, reads NAGVMQNPRHLVRRRGQEARLRCSPMKGHSHVYWYRQLPEEGLKFMVYLQKENIIDESGMPKERFSAEFPKEGPSILRIQQVVRGDSAAYFCASSPPNRANEKLFFGSGTQLSVL.